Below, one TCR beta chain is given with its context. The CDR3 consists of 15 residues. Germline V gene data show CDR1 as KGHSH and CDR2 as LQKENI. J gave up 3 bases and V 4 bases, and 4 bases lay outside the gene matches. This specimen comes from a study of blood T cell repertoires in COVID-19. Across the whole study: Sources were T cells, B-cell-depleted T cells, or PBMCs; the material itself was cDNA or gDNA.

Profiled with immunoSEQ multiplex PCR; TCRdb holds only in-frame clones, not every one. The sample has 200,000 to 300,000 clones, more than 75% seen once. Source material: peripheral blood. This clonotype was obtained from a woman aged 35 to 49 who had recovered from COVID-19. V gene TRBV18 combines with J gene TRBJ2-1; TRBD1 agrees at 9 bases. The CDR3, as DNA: TGTGCCAGCTCACTAAAGGACAGGGGCTACAATGAGCAGTTCTTC. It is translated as CASSLKDRGYNEQFF.